The 23 T cell receptor beta chains in this list originate from one sample, sequenced in a study of shared clonotypes between healthy human individuals. TCRdb's table, derived via immunoSEQ multiplex PCR, lists solely in-frame clones and lacks some. Of about 520,000 clones in the sample, approximately 81% were seen once. Specimen: PBMCs. Every receptor here comes from a woman aged 40-49 years in good health. Some clones in this sample may be carry-over from other donors' samples.

The chain links TRBV6-1 to TRBJ2-7; 9 bases agree with TRBD2. Germline CDR1 reads MNHNS; CDR2 reads SASEGT. The CDR3 is 14 amino acids. V lost 7 bases to trimming and J lost 2 bases; unmatched junction nucleotides: 6. Here the CDR3 DNA reads TGTGCCAGCACCGGTTTAGCGGGGGCCTACGAGCAGTACTTC. It encodes CASTGLAGAYEQYF.

The chain combines TRBV2 with TRBJ2-2; D might be TRBD2 (6 bases). Germline CDR1 is SNHLY and CDR2 is FYNNEI. Trimming shortened V by 2 bases and J by 3 bases, and 13 bases separated the two germline ends. This CDR3 is built from 16 residues. The CDR3 DNA follows: TGTGCCAGCAGTGAATCCGGTAGCGGACACACCGGGGAGCTGTTTTTT. It codes for CASSESGSGHTGELFF.

A note on this clone: The likely explanation is a read error, given a far larger clone one base away. The rearrangement joins TRBV7-2 to TRBJ2-7; D gene uncertain. The CDR3 length is 16 residues. The germline V gene has CDR1 SGHTA and CDR2 FQGNSA. CDR3 in DNA: TGTGCCATCAGCTTAGAAGGTCTTTCCCTTAGGTACGAGCAGTACTTC. This gives the protein CAISLEGLSLRYEQYF.

This clone has just one count. This chain connects TRBV7-9 to TRBJ2-5, with D maybe TRBD2 (6 bases). This CDR3 has 16 residues. Between the trimmed V and J ends, which lost 5 bases and 2 bases, there was a span of 18 bases. Germline CDR1 and CDR2: SEHNR and FQNEAQ (reference sequence). Here the CDR3 reads CASSLFILANQETQYF. The CDR3 DNA sequence: TGTGCCAGCAGCCTATTCATCCTAGCGAATCAAGAGACCCAGTACTTC.

This chain uses TRBV30 with TRBJ1-1; 7 nucleotides agree with TRBD1. Germline V lookup: CDR1 GTSNPN, CDR2 SVGIG (reference sequence). The CDR3 totals 13 residues. With 3 bases clipped from V and 1 base from J, the junction kept 2 bases outside the gene matches. This CDR3 reads CAWSGQANTEAFF. In nucleotides, the CDR3 is TGTGCCTGGAGCGGACAGGCGAACACTGAAGCTTTCTTT.

Only one count was recorded for this clone. The chain recombines TRBV10-3 with TRBJ2-7; TRBD1 is a possible D gene (6 bases). CDR3 length: 13 amino acids. The germline V gene encodes CDR1 ENHRY and CDR2 SYGVKD. V lost 9 bases and J lost 1, with 13 bases in between. Written as DNA, the CDR3 is TGTGCCATAGGACAGTCATTTTCCTACGAGCAGTACTTC. Its protein product is CAIGQSFSYEQYF.

The chain has TRBV19 and TRBJ2-7, with 7 bases identical to TRBD2. Germline CDR1 LNHDA, CDR2 SQIVND (reference sequence). This CDR3 has 15 amino acids. J was trimmed by 2 bases and V by 5 bases; bases with no gene match: 9. CDR3 residues: CASSPWTRPAYEQYF. The CDR3 DNA is TGTGCCAGTAGTCCGTGGACTAGACCCGCCTACGAGCAGTACTTC.

Points on this clone: This likely came from a read error, as a far larger clone is one base away. This chain links TRBV30 with TRBJ2-5, with D tentatively TRBD1 or TRBD2 (5 bases each). This CDR3 spans 16 amino acids. The germline V gene encodes CDR1 GTSNPN and CDR2 SVGIG (reference sequence). CDR3 nucleotide sequence: TGTGCCTGGGCTCTTGATGGGGGAGCTATTGGAGAGACCAAGTACTTC. Its translation: CAWALDGGAIGETKYF.

Comment on this clone: With only one base between it and a far larger clone, this is likely a read error. This sample includes further DNA sequences coding for the same CDR3. The rearrangement uses TRBV28 and TRBJ2-2, with a weak D call TRBD2 (5 bases). This CDR3 is 14 amino acids long. Germline CDR1 reads MDHEN; CDR2 reads SYDVKM. The CDR3: CASRPRGHTGELFF. The CDR3 DNA sequence: TGTGCCAGCCGCCCCCGAGGCCACACCGGGGAGTTGTTTTTT. Supplemented by reference TRBV28 and TRBJ2-2, the full variable domain reads DVKVTQSSRYLVKRTGEKVFLECVQDMDHENMFWYRQDPGLGLRLIYFSYDVKMKEKGDIPEGYSVSREKKERFSLILESASTNQTSMYLCASRPRGHTGELFFGEGSRLTVL.

The chain has TRBV2 and TRBJ2-5, with 8 bases aligning to TRBD1. The CDR3 spans 13 residues. J gave up 5 bases and V 4 bases, and 3 bases lay outside the gene matches. Germline V gene lookup returns CDR1 SNHLY and CDR2 FYNNEI. The CDR3 DNA is TGTGCCAGCAGTGGACAGGGGCGGGAGACCCAGTACTTC. Translating gives CASSGQGRETQYF.

The chain recombines TRBV9 with TRBJ2-4; D remains ambiguous. Germline V gene data show CDR1 as SGDLS and CDR2 as YYNGEE. V gave up 0 bases and J gave up 7 bases, with 17 bases separating them. This CDR3 region has 16 residues. CDR3 protein: CASSVGVGPPLNIQYF. CDR3 bases: TGTGCCAGCAGCGTAGGGGTAGGCCCGCCTCTCAACATTCAGTACTTC.

The V call is TRBV7-3, the J call TRBJ2-7; 12 bases map to TRBD2. Unmatched junction bases numbered 5, after V lost 5 bases and J lost 3 bases. This CDR3 has 15 amino acids. The germline V gene has CDR1 SGHTA and CDR2 FQGTGA. In DNA, the CDR3 is TGTGCCAGCAGCCTAAGGACTAGCGGGATCTACGAGCAGTACTTC. This gives the protein CASSLRTSGIYEQYF.

This chain joins TRBV27 and TRBJ1-1, with D perhaps matching TRBD1 (5 bases). Germline CDR1 reads MNHEY; CDR2 reads SMNVEV (reference sequence). The V gene lost 8 bases and the J gene lost 0 bases, with 13 bases spanning the gap. The length of the CDR3 is 14 residues. CDR3 in DNA: TGTGCCAGCCGCCGGGAGGGACTGAACACTGAAGCTTTCTTT. Translating it yields CASRREGLNTEAFF.

J is TRBJ1-4 and V is TRBV5-1; possible D gene TRBD1, 5 bases. The germline V gene has CDR1 SGHRS and CDR2 YFSETQ. Trimming cost V 8 bases and J 4 bases, with 12 bases left between them. The CDR3 is made up of 13 amino acids. CDR3: CASRVGGNEKLFF. CDR3 coding DNA: TGCGCCAGTAGGGTTGGGGGTAATGAAAAACTGTTTTTT.

V gene TRBV9 combines with J gene TRBJ2-3; D gene ambiguous. CDR1 is SGDLS, CDR2 YYNGEE, per germline. This CDR3 has 14 amino acids. Trimming pared 0 bases from V and 1 base from J, leaving 6 bases between. The CDR3 DNA reads as TGTGCCAGCAGCGTAGTTCAGGGCACAGATACGCAGTATTTT. Translation gives CASSVVQGTDTQYF.

Of note for this clone: A much larger clone differs from this one at a single base, so this may be a read error. The rearrangement links TRBV2 to TRBJ1-2; 7 positions match TRBD1. V was clipped by 6 bases and J by 4 bases; unmatched bases: 5. CDR3 length equals 13 residues. Germline V gene lookup returns CDR1 SNHLY and CDR2 FYNNEI. The CDR3 is CASSADRVYGYTF. The CDR3 DNA is TGTGCCAGCAGCGCAGACAGGGTCTATGGCTACACCTTC. Looking up the rest from reference TRBV2 and TRBJ1-2 gives the full variable domain: EPEVTQTPSHQVTQMGQEVILRCVPISNHLYFYWYRQILGQKVEFLVSFYNNEISEKSEIFDDQFSVERPDGSNFTLKIRSTKLEDSAMYFCASSADRVYGYTFGSGTRLTVV.

This chain links TRBV28 with TRBJ1-2; D not resolved. The V gene lost 5 bases and the J gene lost 4 bases, with 11 bases spanning the gap. Germline V gene lookup returns CDR1 MDHEN and CDR2 SYDVKM. The CDR3 length is 13 residues. CDR3 nucleotides: TGTGCCAGCAGTACGCCGGGCCGCTATGGCTACACCTTC. Its translation is CASSTPGRYGYTF.

This rearrangement joins TRBV15 to TRBJ2-2; D unclear. Germline V CDR1 and CDR2: LNHNV, YYDKDF (reference sequence). This CDR3 region has 14 residues. Between the trimmed V and J ends, which lost 0 bases and 7 bases, there was a span of 9 bases. CDR3 sequence: CATSRDRGFGELFF. The CDR3 coding sequence is TGTGCCACCAGCAGAGATCGAGGTTTCGGGGAGCTGTTTTTT.

The J gene is TRBJ2-1, the V gene TRBV9; 11 nucleotides agree with TRBD1. Trimming removed 3 bases from V and 9 bases from J; junction bases left unmatched: 8. The length of the CDR3 is 15 residues. Germline assignment: CDR1 SGDLS and CDR2 YYNGEE. The CDR3 DNA reads as TGTGCCAGCAGCGCACTGGACAGGGGGCTTACTGAGCAGTTCTTC. Its translation: CASSALDRGLTEQFF.

For this clone: Germline is not matched at one junction end, which may reflect a read error. The chain uses TRBV6-1 and TRBJ2-1, with 13 bases identical to TRBD2. Per the germline V gene, CDR1 is MNHNS and CDR2 is SASEGT. The CDR3 spans 16 residues. The CDR3 sequence is CASSEGGLAGNNEQFF. As DNA, the CDR3 is TGTGCCAGCAGCGAAGGGGGACTAGCGGGGAACAATGAGCAGTTCTTC.

The CDR3 protein is CASTHSGVGGTDTQYF. The CDR3 nucleotides read TGTGCCAGCACCCATAGCGGGGTAGGGGGCACAGATACGCAGTATTTT. This chain links TRBV6-6 with TRBJ2-3; 8 bases agree with TRBD2. With V trimmed by 7 bases and J by 1 base, 10 bases remained unmatched. CDR3 length: 16 amino acids. Germline V CDR1 and CDR2: MNHNY, SVGAGI (reference sequence).

The V gene is TRBV11-2, the J gene TRBJ2-1, with TRBD1 matching over 8 bases. Germline CDR1 reads SGHAT; CDR2 reads FQNNGV. CDR3 length: 16 amino acids. Germline trimming cut 2 bases from V and 7 bases from J; bases unmatched to any gene: 10. The CDR3 is CASSLSFRGQGNEQFF. In nucleotides, the CDR3 is TGTGCCAGCAGCTTATCGTTCAGGGGGCAAGGTAATGAGCAGTTCTTC.

V gene TRBV6-1 combines with J gene TRBJ2-5; no reliable D call. Trimming removed 0 bases at V and 4 bases at J, with 9 bases between. The length of the CDR3 is 14 residues. The germline V gene has CDR1 MNHNS and CDR2 SASEGT. CDR3: CASSEARSGETQYF. The CDR3 coding sequence is TGTGCCAGCAGTGAAGCTCGGTCGGGAGAGACCCAGTACTTC.